This T cell receptor (beta chain) derives from a study of CD4 T cells in relation to SARS-CoV-2 and coronaviruses. The unexposed donors gave CD4+ T cells in about 2011-2019, prior to COVID-19. Naive and memory CD4+ T cell DNA was deep-sequenced without culture. Data came from immunoSEQ multiplex PCR; TCRdb stores just in-frame clones and leaves some out. The sample lists about 68,000 clones; approximately 93% were seen once. As for this clone: The antigen is unknown.

Per germline, CDR1 LNHDA and CDR2 SQIVND (reference sequence). V dropped 4 bases and J dropped 7; count of bases not matched to a gene: 17. This CDR3 has 17 residues. Study-wide results and limits: Roughly 65% of donors had memory CD4+ clonotypes crossrecognizing SARS-CoV-2 and common cold coronavirus spike.

Sequencing used naive CD4+ T cells from PBMCs. Subset: naive CD4+ T cells isolated by negative enrichment. The receptor was isolated from a human donor in good health. The rearrangement joins TRBV19 to TRBJ2-3, with TRBD2 matching over 7 bases. CDR3 in DNA: TGTGCCAGTAGTACCCCCCTCTCGCGGGGGAGCCCTTATACGCAGTATTTT. Protein product: CASSTPLSRGSPYTQYF.